This T cell receptor beta chain comes out of a study of CD8 T cells in Susac syndrome. Trimming pared 4 bases from V and 1 base from J, leaving 11 bases between. The CDR3 sequence is 14 residues long. Roughly 0.45 to 1 ug RNA was reverse transcribed with random hexamers. TCRdb used MiXCR to reprocess the immunoSEQ multiplex PCR reads, holding one entry per CDR3 protein. The sample lists under 200,000 distinct CDR3 sequences, 95% occurring once. The TCR originated in a human donor with multiple sclerosis. The sample taken for sequencing was CD8+ T cells from PBMCs. V is TRBV12-3 or TRBV12-4 and J is TRBJ2-7; weak D call: TRBD2 (5 bases). The CDR3, as DNA: TGTGCCAGCAGTTACGACGGGATTTCCTACGAGCAGTACTTC. This gives the protein CASSYDGISYEQYF.